This TCR beta chain is from a study of OX40 agonist ivuxolimab in advanced cancers. Study at large: Patients were treated with intravenous ivuxolimab, dosed at 0.01 to 10 mg/kg and infused every 2 weeks. Study-wide points: The study found that CD8+ T cells averaged more expanded clones than CD4+.

The CDR3 length is 12 residues. CDR1 is SGHNT and CDR2 is YYREEE in the germline V gene (reference sequence). The ends were cut back, 0 bases at V and 2 bases at J, with 2 bases in the middle. A note on this clone: Antigen: not known.

Using immunoSEQ multiplex PCR, the repertoire was profiled, and TCRdb retains in-frame clones only, with some absent. The sample shows about 83,000 clones, about 81% of them seen only once. Autoimmune disease history or systemic immunosuppression was exclusionary. The V and J genes are TRBV5-4 and TRBJ2-5; D is unresolved. The receptor's source is an adult with an advanced solid tumor such as melanoma, head and neck, liver or kidney cancer. The sample was CD4+ or CD8+ T cells sorted from blood, taken in a trial of the OX40 agonist ivuxolimab. The CDR3, as DNA: TGTGCCAGCAGCTTGGATCAAGAGACCCAGTACTTC. Protein: CASSLDQETQYF.